Listed below are T cell receptor beta chains from one sample, sequenced in a study of control samples from healthy donors and cancer patients. Method: immunoSEQ multiplex PCR; TCRdb's copy keeps in-frame clones and lacks some. The sample records roughly 100,000 clones, about 80% being singletons. Sequencing was performed on blood. The receptors shown here come from a woman aged 45-65 years in good health. Both conserved end residues are part of each CDR3.

TRBV19,TRBJ2-2,CASMRRQGNTGELFF
TRBV5-1,TRBJ2-6,CASSLEGVGANVLTF
TRBV7-8,TRBJ1-5,CASSSSGTGGNQPQHF
TRBV11-2,TRBJ1-3,CASSLGLGQGLSGNTIYF
TRBV30,TRBJ1-2,CAWRGYDGYTF
TRBV4-1,TRBJ1-4,CASSQDHGTARKLFF
TRBV7-9,TRBJ2-5,CASNKIGRETQYF
TRBV28,TRBJ2-7,CASSSTPGGNEQYF
TRBV5-1,TRBJ2-3,CASSKTRDTQYF
TRBV24-1,TRBJ1-2,CATSGSGTGGKLHGYTF
TRBV27,TRBJ2-7,CASSLIGRPPVF
TRBV5-4,TRBJ2-1,CASSLGQGRDEQFF
TRBV6-6,TRBJ1-1,CASSPGQANTEAFF
TRBV5-1,TRBJ2-2,CASSLGVITGRNTGELFF
TRBV28,TRBJ1-3,CASSFRGNTIYF
TRBV2,TRBJ2-3,CASRPGTSGDTQYF
TRBV19,TRBJ1-2,CASNKQGSNYGYTF
TRBV5-1,TRBJ2-2,CASSLSSGQTFGELFF
TRBV6-5,TRBJ1-2,CASGKTGLYGYTF
TRBV19,TRBJ1-3,CASSLPTGGGSSGNTIYF
TRBV19,TRBJ1-5,CASSVTGGNQPQHF
TRBV19,TRBJ2-7,CASSGTGLGYEQYF
TRBV5-1,TRBJ1-6,CASSEGQGTYNSPLHF
TRBV6-5,TRBJ1-4,CASFTISGGIEKLFF
TRBV11-3,TRBJ1-3,CASSLGTGATGSGNTIYF
TRBV3-1/TRBV3-2,TRBJ1-4,CASRETGQGLRKLFF
TRBV7-2,TRBJ2-3,CASSLQGAPITDTQYF
TRBV12-3/TRBV12-4,TRBJ2-2,CASRYGTGELFF
TRBV18,TRBJ1-1,CASSDRQGGDTEAFF